This is a list of T cell receptor beta chains from one sample in a study of post-analysis software for immune sequencing data. TCRdb itself ran the PCR reads through MiXCR, one entry per CDR3 protein. The repertoire includes about 760,000 distinct CDR3 sequences, roughly 30% of them detected once, and 0.55% to 0.65% sits in the top ten. The source material was blood. These receptor sequences come from a girl aged 10 to 17 with multiple sclerosis. CDR3s include the opening cysteine and the closing phenylalanine or tryptophan. Each record gives: V gene, D gene, clone size, J gene, CDR3 protein, CDR3 DNA. D genes are given only for firm matches. The size of a clone is reported for some rows only, either as once, few or many, or as a class for expanded clones.

v_call: TRBV20-1; d_call: TRBD1; clone_size: NA; j_call: TRBJ2-5; cdr3_aa: CSAGQGRGETQYF; cdr3_nt: TGCAGTGCCGGACAGGGGAGAGGGGAGACCCAGTACTTC
v_call: TRBV5-1; d_call: TRBD2; clone_size: NA; j_call: TRBJ2-1; cdr3_aa: CASSLAASGVNEQFF; cdr3_nt: TGCGCCAGCAGCTTGGCGGCTAGCGGGGTGAATGAGCAGTTCTTC
v_call: TRBV2; d_call: NA; clone_size: NA; j_call: TRBJ1-5; cdr3_aa: CASSDTRGGNQPQHF; cdr3_nt: TGTGCCAGCAGTGACACCCGGGGCGGCAATCAGCCCCAGCATTTT
v_call: TRBV6-2/TRBV6-3; d_call: NA; clone_size: few; j_call: TRBJ2-7; cdr3_aa: CASGDGATNYEQYF; cdr3_nt: TGTGCCAGCGGGGATGGGGCAACGAACTACGAGCAGTACTTC
v_call: TRBV7-8; d_call: NA; clone_size: NA; j_call: TRBJ1-5; cdr3_aa: CASSSYRDSNQPQHF; cdr3_nt: TGTGCCAGCAGCTCCTACAGGGATAGCAATCAGCCCCAGCATTTT
v_call: TRBV27; d_call: TRBD1; clone_size: NA; j_call: TRBJ2-3; cdr3_aa: CASRPGTGLWTDTQYF; cdr3_nt: TGTGCCAGCCGTCCCGGGACAGGGCTTTGGACAGATACGCAGTATTTT
v_call: TRBV5-1; d_call: NA; clone_size: many; j_call: TRBJ1-1; cdr3_aa: CASSLDVNTEAFF; cdr3_nt: TGTGCCAGCAGCTTAGACGTGAACACTGAAGCTTTCTTT
v_call: TRBV29-1; d_call: NA; clone_size: few; j_call: TRBJ1-5; cdr3_aa: CSGSDGWRPQHF; cdr3_nt: TGCAGCGGCTCGGATGGCTGGAGGCCCCAGCATTTT
v_call: TRBV7-2; d_call: TRBD2; clone_size: many; j_call: TRBJ2-3; cdr3_aa: CASSPGTSWYF; cdr3_nt: TGTGCCAGCAGCCCAGGGACTAGTTGGTATTTT
v_call: TRBV20-1; d_call: NA; clone_size: NA; j_call: TRBJ1-5; cdr3_aa: CSAHIPGNQPQHF; cdr3_nt: TGCAGTGCTCATATTCCAGGCAATCAGCCCCAGCATTTT
v_call: TRBV20-1; d_call: TRBD1; clone_size: NA; j_call: TRBJ1-2; cdr3_aa: CSANAGGAVLPDYGYTF; cdr3_nt: TGCAGTGCCAATGCAGGGGGCGCAGTTCTCCCGGACTATGGCTACACCTTC
v_call: TRBV20-1; d_call: NA; clone_size: NA; j_call: TRBJ2-7; cdr3_aa: CSARAPGAPPDEQYF; cdr3_nt: TGCAGTGCTAGAGCCCCGGGGGCGCCCCCAGACGAGCAGTACTTC
v_call: TRBV20-1; d_call: NA; clone_size: NA; j_call: TRBJ2-5; cdr3_aa: CSASYDSHQETQYF; cdr3_nt: TGCAGTGCTAGCTATGACAGTCACCAAGAGACCCAGTACTTC
v_call: TRBV20-1; d_call: NA; clone_size: NA; j_call: TRBJ2-7; cdr3_aa: CSARRTPNLARRGYEQYF; cdr3_nt: TGCAGTGCTAGGAGGACCCCTAATCTGGCCCGGAGGGGCTACGAGCAGTACTTC
v_call: TRBV5-1; d_call: TRBD2; clone_size: few; j_call: TRBJ2-3; cdr3_aa: CASSTGTSGWGDTQYF; cdr3_nt: TGCGCCAGCAGCACCGGGACTAGCGGGTGGGGTGATACGCAGTATTTT
v_call: TRBV20-1; d_call: NA; clone_size: few; j_call: TRBJ1-2; cdr3_aa: CSASGTGSLYGYTF; cdr3_nt: TGCAGTGCTAGCGGAACAGGGAGTCTCTATGGCTACACCTTC
v_call: TRBV25-1; d_call: NA; clone_size: few; j_call: TRBJ2-7; cdr3_aa: CASSVGWGMYYEQYF; cdr3_nt: TGTGCCAGCAGTGTGGGGTGGGGGATGTACTACGAGCAGTACTTC
v_call: TRBV7-9; d_call: TRBD2; clone_size: NA; j_call: TRBJ2-2; cdr3_aa: CASSFCGGNTGELFF; cdr3_nt: TGTGCCAGCAGCTTTTGCGGGGGGAACACCGGGGAGCTGTTTTTT
v_call: TRBV4-1; d_call: TRBD1; clone_size: NA; j_call: TRBJ1-5; cdr3_aa: CASSADRLSNQPQHF; cdr3_nt: TGCGCCAGCAGCGCGGACAGGCTAAGCAATCAGCCCCAGCATTTT
v_call: TRBV28; d_call: NA; clone_size: few; j_call: TRBJ2-1; cdr3_aa: CASGGRAIWDEQFF; cdr3_nt: TGTGCCAGCGGGGGACGGGCCATTTGGGATGAGCAGTTCTTC
v_call: TRBV7-8; d_call: TRBD1; clone_size: NA; j_call: TRBJ2-1; cdr3_aa: CASSERTRDRSSYNEQFF; cdr3_nt: TGTGCCAGCAGCGAACGTACCCGGGACAGGAGCTCCTACAATGAGCAGTTCTTC
v_call: TRBV19; d_call: NA; clone_size: NA; j_call: TRBJ2-3; cdr3_aa: CASSGTTISTDTQYF; cdr3_nt: TGTGCCAGTAGCGGGACGACCATTAGCACAGATACGCAGTATTTT
v_call: TRBV28; d_call: TRBD1; clone_size: NA; j_call: TRBJ2-3; cdr3_aa: CASSDRVDTQYF; cdr3_nt: TGTGCCAGCAGTGACAGGGTCGATACGCAGTATTTT
v_call: TRBV5-1; d_call: NA; clone_size: NA; j_call: TRBJ2-1; cdr3_aa: CASSAARSYNEQFF; cdr3_nt: TGCGCCAGTTCCGCAGCTCGCTCCTACAATGAGCAGTTCTTC
v_call: TRBV5-5; d_call: NA; clone_size: NA; j_call: TRBJ2-5; cdr3_aa: CASSWAPYQETQYF; cdr3_nt: TGTGCCAGCAGCTGGGCCCCGTACCAAGAGACCCAGTACTTC
v_call: TRBV28; d_call: TRBD2; clone_size: once; j_call: TRBJ2-1; cdr3_aa: CASMASGGSYNEQFF; cdr3_nt: TGTGCCAGCATGGCTAGCGGGGGGTCCTACAATGAGCAGTTCTTC
v_call: TRBV6-5; d_call: TRBD2; clone_size: NA; j_call: TRBJ2-5; cdr3_aa: CASSYSGGEETQYF; cdr3_nt: TGTGCCAGCAGTTACTCGGGGGGGGAAGAGACCCAGTACTTC
v_call: TRBV28; d_call: NA; clone_size: many; j_call: TRBJ2-5; cdr3_aa: CASREDGVQETQYF; cdr3_nt: TGTGCCAGCAGGGAGGATGGGGTCCAAGAGACCCAGTACTTC
v_call: TRBV2; d_call: NA; clone_size: NA; j_call: TRBJ2-3; cdr3_aa: CASSDWPAGETSTDTQYF; cdr3_nt: TGTGCCAGCAGTGATTGGCCAGCGGGCGAGACTAGCACAGATACGCAGTATTTT
v_call: TRBV11-2; d_call: TRBD2; clone_size: NA; j_call: TRBJ2-1; cdr3_aa: CASSPERGSNEQFF; cdr3_nt: TGTGCCAGCAGCCCCGAGCGGGGGAGTAATGAGCAGTTCTTC
v_call: TRBV7-2; d_call: TRBD1; clone_size: few; j_call: TRBJ2-3; cdr3_aa: CASSGVAGGSPDTQYF; cdr3_nt: TGTGCCAGCAGCGGAGTGGCAGGGGGCTCCCCAGATACGCAGTATTTT
v_call: TRBV7-9; d_call: NA; clone_size: NA; j_call: TRBJ1-6; cdr3_aa: CASGDSYNSPLHF; cdr3_nt: TGTGCATCGGGGGACTCCTATAATTCACCCCTCCACTTT
v_call: TRBV19; d_call: NA; clone_size: NA; j_call: TRBJ1-5; cdr3_aa: CASSLAGDLPPQHF; cdr3_nt: TGTGCCAGTAGCCTAGCAGGGGACCTCCCGCCCCAGCATTTT
v_call: TRBV28; d_call: TRBD1; clone_size: NA; j_call: TRBJ1-5; cdr3_aa: CASSASDRDNQPQHF; cdr3_nt: TGTGCCAGCAGTGCCTCCGACAGGGACAATCAGCCCCAGCATTTT
v_call: TRBV7-9; d_call: NA; clone_size: NA; j_call: TRBJ1-1; cdr3_aa: CASSLAHEAFF; cdr3_nt: TGTGCCAGCAGCTTAGCTCACGAAGCTTTCTTT
v_call: TRBV12-3/TRBV12-4; d_call: TRBD2; clone_size: NA; j_call: TRBJ2-5; cdr3_aa: CASSPSGGGQAQYF; cdr3_nt: TGTGCCAGCAGTCCTAGCGGGGGGGGTCAGGCCCAGTACTTC
v_call: TRBV29-1; d_call: TRBD1; clone_size: few; j_call: TRBJ1-4; cdr3_aa: CSVGTGGEKLFF; cdr3_nt: TGCAGCGTCGGGACAGGGGGTGAAAAACTGTTTTTT
v_call: TRBV7-2; d_call: NA; clone_size: NA; j_call: TRBJ1-1; cdr3_aa: CASSYQTDGAWAFF; cdr3_nt: TGTGCCAGCAGCTATCAGACAGATGGGGCGTGGGCTTTCTTT
v_call: TRBV28; d_call: NA; clone_size: NA; j_call: TRBJ2-4; cdr3_aa: CASSLPDGNIQYF; cdr3_nt: TGTGCCAGCAGTCTCCCGGACGGAAACATTCAGTACTTC
v_call: TRBV9; d_call: NA; clone_size: few; j_call: TRBJ2-1; cdr3_aa: CASSVAPRNEQFF; cdr3_nt: TGTGCCAGCAGCGTAGCCCCGCGGAATGAGCAGTTCTTC
v_call: TRBV7-9; d_call: TRBD2; clone_size: NA; j_call: TRBJ2-5; cdr3_aa: CASSLGAGVGDEQYF; cdr3_nt: TGTGCCAGCAGCTTAGGGGCGGGGGTCGGTGATGAGCAGTACTTC
v_call: TRBV27; d_call: TRBD1; clone_size: NA; j_call: TRBJ2-6; cdr3_aa: CASSQQGYSGANVRTF; cdr3_nt: TGTGCCAGCAGTCAACAGGGGTACTCTGGGGCCAACGTCCGGACTTTC
v_call: TRBV3-1; d_call: TRBD2; clone_size: once; j_call: TRBJ2-1; cdr3_aa: CASSQGAGDYHNEQFF; cdr3_nt: TGTGCCAGCAGCCAAGGGGCGGGGGACTACCACAATGAGCAGTTCTTC
v_call: TRBV7-8; d_call: NA; clone_size: NA; j_call: TRBJ1-2; cdr3_aa: CASSSPTRSTNYGYTF; cdr3_nt: TGTGCCAGCAGCAGTCCAACAAGAAGTACTAACTATGGCTACACCTTC
v_call: TRBV11-2; d_call: NA; clone_size: few; j_call: TRBJ2-5; cdr3_aa: CASSFSFGAAETQYF; cdr3_nt: TGTGCCAGCAGCTTTTCATTCGGGGCCGCCGAGACCCAGTACTTC
v_call: TRBV7-9; d_call: NA; clone_size: NA; j_call: TRBJ2-1; cdr3_aa: CASSGDPHNEQFF; cdr3_nt: TGTGCCAGCAGCGGGGACCCCCACAATGAGCAGTTCTTC
v_call: TRBV24-1; d_call: TRBD2; clone_size: NA; j_call: TRBJ2-5; cdr3_aa: CATSDWASGRVTQYF; cdr3_nt: TGTGCCACCAGTGATTGGGCTAGCGGGAGGGTGACCCAGTACTTC
v_call: TRBV28; d_call: NA; clone_size: few; j_call: TRBJ1-1; cdr3_aa: CASSPDLQYTEAFF; cdr3_nt: TGTGCCAGCAGTCCAGACCTGCAGTACACTGAAGCTTTCTTT
v_call: TRBV7-8; d_call: TRBD2; clone_size: NA; j_call: TRBJ2-3; cdr3_aa: CASSLDPLSGTSTDAQYF; cdr3_nt: TGTGCCAGCAGCTTAGATCCCCTTAGCGGGACTAGCACAGATGCGCAGTATTTT
v_call: TRBV7-2; d_call: NA; clone_size: few; j_call: TRBJ2-1; cdr3_aa: CASSLSRFNGQFF; cdr3_nt: TGTGCCAGCAGCTTAAGCAGGTTCAATGGGCAGTTCTTC